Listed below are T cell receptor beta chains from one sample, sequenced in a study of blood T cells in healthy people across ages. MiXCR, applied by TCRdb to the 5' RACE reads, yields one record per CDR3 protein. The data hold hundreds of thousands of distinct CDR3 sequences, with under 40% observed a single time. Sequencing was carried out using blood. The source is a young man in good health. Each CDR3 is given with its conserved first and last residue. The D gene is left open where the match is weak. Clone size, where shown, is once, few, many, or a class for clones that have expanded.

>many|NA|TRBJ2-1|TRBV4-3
TGCGCCAGCGGGCTCGATCGTTACAATGAGCAGTTCTTC
CASGLDRYNEQFF
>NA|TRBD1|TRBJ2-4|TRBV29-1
TGCAGCGTTCCATCTACAGGGGCCAAAAGCATTCAGTACTTC
CSVPSTGAKSIQYF
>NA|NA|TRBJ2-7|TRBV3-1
TGTGCCAGCAGCCAAGAGGTTGGAGGAGTAGTTGCCTACGAGCAGTACTTC
CASSQEVGGVVAYEQYF
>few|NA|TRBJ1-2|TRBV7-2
TGTGCCAGCAGCTTAGTGGCACAGGCTAACTATGGCTACACCTTC
CASSLVAQANYGYTF
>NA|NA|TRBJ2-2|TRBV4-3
TGCGCCAGCAGCCTCCCGACCCCCCCAAACACCGGGGAGCTGTTTTTT
CASSLPTPPNTGELFF
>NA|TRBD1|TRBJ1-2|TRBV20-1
TGCAGTGCGGGACAGCAAATAGCTAACTATGGCTACACCTTC
CSAGQQIANYGYTF
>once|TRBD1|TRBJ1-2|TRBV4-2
TGTGCCAGCAGCCAAGAGGACAGGCGGGATAGTGGCTACACCTTC
CASSQEDRRDSGYTF
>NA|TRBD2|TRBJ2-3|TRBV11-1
TGTGCCAGCAGCCCACCTCTAGCGGTCACAGATACGCAGTATTTT
CASSPPLAVTDTQYF
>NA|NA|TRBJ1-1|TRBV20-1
TGCAGTGCTAGAGGGGGGAACCCTTTGGCTTTCTTT
CSARGGNPLAFF
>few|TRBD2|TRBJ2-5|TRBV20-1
TGCAGTGTTAGCGGGGGGAGGTACGACCAAGAGACCCAGTACTTC
CSVSGGRYDQETQYF
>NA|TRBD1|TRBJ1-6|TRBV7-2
TGTGCCAGCAGCACCACTTCCGGGACAGGGCTCTCACCCCTCCACTTT
CASSTTSGTGLSPLHF
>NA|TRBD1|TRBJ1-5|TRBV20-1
TGCAGTGCTAGAGTCACACAGGGGGCTCAGCCCCAGCATTTT
CSARVTQGAQPQHF
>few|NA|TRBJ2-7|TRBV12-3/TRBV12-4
TGTGCCAGCAGTCAGGACGGAAACTCCTACAATGAGCAGTACTTC
CASSQDGNSYNEQYF
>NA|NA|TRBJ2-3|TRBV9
TGTGCCAGCAGCGTAGGGGGGAAGGGCGTCACAGATACGCAGTATTTT
CASSVGGKGVTDTQYF
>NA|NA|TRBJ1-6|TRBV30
TGTGCCTGGGATCCCATGACAAATTCACCCCTCCACTTT
CAWDPMTNSPLHF
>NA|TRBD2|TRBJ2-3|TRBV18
TGTGCCAGCTTGGGGACTAGCGAGGATACGCAGTATTTT
CASLGTSEDTQYF
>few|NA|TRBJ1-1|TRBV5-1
TGCGCCAGCAGGCGACAGGTGGAGAACACTGAAGCTTTCTTT
CASRRQVENTEAFF
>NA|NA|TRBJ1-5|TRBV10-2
TGCGCCAGCAGTGGGCGGGGGTCTGGCCAGCCCCAGCATTTT
CASSGRGSGQPQHF
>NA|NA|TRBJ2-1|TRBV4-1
TGCGCCAGCAGCCACCTTCAACAGCTAAATGAGCAGTTCTTC
CASSHLQQLNEQFF
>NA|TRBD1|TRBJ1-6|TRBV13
TGTGCCAGCAGCTTTCACAGGGGTGGCTCACCCCTCCACTTT
CASSFHRGGSPLHF
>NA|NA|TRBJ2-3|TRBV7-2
TGTGCCAGCAGTTCTACAGGTCTGGTAACAGATACGCAGTATTTT
CASSSTGLVTDTQYF
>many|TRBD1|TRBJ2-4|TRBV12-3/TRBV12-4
TGTGCCAGCAGCCTAGGACAGGAGCTAGCCAAAAACATTCAGTACTTC
CASSLGQELAKNIQYF
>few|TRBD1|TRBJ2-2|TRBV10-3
TGTGCCATCCTGGACCCCGACAGGGGGATCACCGGGGAGCTGTTTTTT
CAILDPDRGITGELFF
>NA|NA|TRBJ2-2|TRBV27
TGTGCCAGCAGTCTATATGGCCTGAACACCGGGGAGCTGTTTTTT
CASSLYGLNTGELFF
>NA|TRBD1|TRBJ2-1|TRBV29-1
TGCAGCGTCGAGCCGGGACAGTACAATGAGCAGTTCTTC
CSVEPGQYNEQFF
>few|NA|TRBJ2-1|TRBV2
TGTGCCAGCAGGGTCGACTCCTACAATGAGCAGTTCTTC
CASRVDSYNEQFF
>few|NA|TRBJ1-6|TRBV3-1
TGTGCCAGCAGCCAAGAAGGGCCTGGGAATTCACCCCTCCACTTT
CASSQEGPGNSPLHF